The 22 T cell receptor beta chains given below trace back to one sample, sequenced in a study of T cells after yellow fever vaccination. TCRdb passed the 5' RACE reads through MiXCR, listing each CDR3 protein once. The sample includes 500,000 to 650,000 distinct CDR3 sequences, about 12% of them seen just once. The sample in question was PBMCs, obtained on the day of the yellow fever booster vaccination. Receptors were obtained from a young man who received the YFV17D yellow fever vaccine.

This clonotype was observed a few times. The rearrangement uses TRBV12-3 or TRBV12-4 and TRBJ1-3; no clear D. Trimming left V 6 bases short and J 4 bases short, with 16 bases between. This CDR3 is 15 amino acids long. The CDR3 loop reads CASSITVVGGNTIYF. For the CDR3, the DNA is TGTGCCAGCAGCATCACAGTGGTGGGAGGAAACACCATATATTTT.

This sequence joins TRBV24-1 and TRBJ2-1, with unresolved D. The CDR3 loop spans 13 amino acids. Germline V lookup: CDR1 KGHDR, CDR2 SFDVKD. With 1 base removed from V and 9 bases from J, the gap between germline ends came to 9 bases. In DNA form, the CDR3 reads TGTGCCACCAGTGATTTTAGACGGGTTGAGCAGTTCTTC. Protein product: CATSDFRRVEQFF.

CDR3 coding DNA: TGCGCCAGCAGGAACAGATCCTTCTACGAGCAGTACTTC. This translates into CASRNRSFYEQYF. The chain employs TRBV5-1 and TRBJ2-7; D gene uncertain. This CDR3 is built from 13 residues. Looked up from germline, CDR1 is SGHRS and CDR2 is YFSETQ. Trimming removed 5 bases from V and 3 bases from J, with 12 bases in between.

This clonotype has only a few counts. The V call is TRBV5-1, the J call TRBJ2-3; possibly TRBD1 for D (6 bases). V shed 2 bases and J shed 2 bases, with 18 bases lying between them. The CDR3 is made up of 17 amino acids. Looked up from germline, CDR1 is SGHRS and CDR2 is YFSETQ. The CDR3 loop is CASSFRAGTPNTDTQYF. The CDR3 region has the DNA TGCGCCAGCAGCTTTAGGGCCGGGACACCCAACACAGATACGCAGTATTTT.

The sample holds many counts of this clonotype. The V gene is TRBV7-2, the J gene TRBJ2-1; D is undetermined. Trimming pared 3 bases from V and 8 bases from J, leaving 14 bases between. CDR3 length: 14 residues. The germline CDR1 and CDR2 sequences are SGHTA and FQGNSA. The CDR3 reads CASSFGSPRYEQFF. The CDR3 nucleotides read TGTGCCAGCAGCTTCGGCTCACCCCGATATGAGCAGTTCTTC.

This clonotype was found a few times. This sequence joins TRBV27 and TRBJ2-5; TRBD1 or TRBD2 may be the D gene (6 bases each). V dropped 4 bases and J dropped 4 bases, with 13 bases sitting between them. Germline lookup yields CDR1 MNHEY and CDR2 SMNVEV (reference sequence). This CDR3 is built from 14 residues. CDR3 DNA sequence: TGTGCCAGCAGTTCCTTCGGGGGCAGAGAGACCCAGTACTTC. Amino acids: CASSSFGGRETQYF.

The gene calls are TRBV7-2 and TRBJ2-2, with D tentatively TRBD2 (5 bases). With 4 bases removed from V and 0 bases from J, the gap between germline ends came to 12 bases. The CDR3 contains 16 residues. Per the germline V gene, CDR1 is SGHTA and CDR2 is FQGNSA. The CDR3 is CASSWVRASNTGELFF. DNA for the CDR3: TGTGCCAGCAGCTGGGTGCGGGCCTCGAACACCGGGGAGCTGTTTTTT.

This clonotype occurred a few times. The rearrangement links TRBV5-1 to TRBJ2-5; TRBD2 is a possible D gene (5 bases). Trimming shortened V by 3 bases and J by 3 bases, and 15 bases separated the two germline ends. From germline, CDR1 is SGHRS and CDR2 YFSETQ. The length of the CDR3 is 15 residues. CDR3 DNA: TGCGCCAGCAGCTATTACGGGGTAGTTGAAGAGACCCAGTACTTC. This sequence encodes CASSYYGVVEETQYF.

This chain joins TRBV10-3 and TRBJ2-7; 8 bases align to TRBD2. CDR1 is ENHRY, CDR2 SYGVKD, per germline. Trimming removed 4 bases from V and 2 bases from J; junction bases left unmatched: 7. The CDR3 has 15 amino acids. CDR3 sequence reads: CAISASAGGAYEQYF. DNA for the CDR3: TGTGCCATCAGTGCGTCCGCGGGGGGTGCCTACGAGCAGTACTTC.

The sample holds many counts of this clonotype. This chain connects TRBV12-3 or TRBV12-4 to TRBJ2-1, with D maybe TRBD2 (6 bases). V lost 7 bases to trimming and J lost 2 bases, with 12 bases between them. This CDR3 contains 14 residues. CDR3 in amino acids: CASTRGGTYNEQFF. CDR3 sequence (DNA): TGTGCCAGCACCCGAGGCGGGACCTACAATGAGCAGTTCTTC.

This clonotype was seen a handful of times. J is TRBJ2-5 and V is TRBV7-9; no reliable D call. The CDR3 runs to 12 residues. Trimming took off 5 bases at V and 4 bases at J, with 8 bases between the two ends. Germline V gene lookup returns CDR1 SEHNR and CDR2 FQNEAQ (reference sequence). The chain's CDR3 is CASSKALETQYF. In DNA form, the CDR3 reads TGTGCCAGCAGCAAAGCCCTAGAGACCCAGTACTTC.

This clonotype was observed a few times. The rearrangement joins TRBV5-4 to TRBJ2-3; D not resolved. This CDR3 is built from 15 residues. CDR1 and CDR2 (germline): SGHNT, YYREEE (reference sequence). The V gene lost 2 bases and the J gene lost 5 bases, with 15 bases spanning the gap. The CDR3 coding sequence is TGTGCCAGCAGCTTTAGTAGGCAGAAAAAAGATACGCAGTATTTT. Protein product: CASSFSRQKKDTQYF.

This sequence joins TRBV7-2 and TRBJ1-4, with a tentative D call TRBD1 (5 bases). There are 13 residues in the CDR3. Looked up from germline, CDR1 is SGHTA and CDR2 is FQGNSA. V was clipped by 2 bases and J by 10 bases, with 11 bases between them. CDR3: CASSLRGGRKLFF. CDR3 nucleotides: TGTGCCAGCAGCTTAAGGGGCGGGAGAAAACTGTTTTTT.

This clonotype has just a few counts. Written as DNA, the CDR3 is TGCGCCAGCAGCCCCGGAGTAGCAGGGGTTGGAGGAGGCTACACCTTC. It translates to CASSPGVAGVGGGYTF. V usage is TRBV5-1 and J usage is TRBJ1-2, with a weak D call TRBD1 (6 bases). Trimming took off 4 bases at V and 8 bases at J, with 24 bases between the two ends. Germline V gene data show CDR1 as SGHRS and CDR2 as YFSETQ. The CDR3 has 16 residues.

This clonotype was detected many times. The chain has TRBV6-6 and TRBJ2-7, with D unclear. CDR3 length: 11 residues. Germline V gene data show CDR1 as MNHNY and CDR2 as SVGAGI (reference sequence). V dropped 7 bases and J dropped 4 bases, with 8 bases sitting between them. CDR3 amino acids: CASTIGYEQYF. The DNA of the CDR3 is TGTGCCAGCACCATCGGTTACGAGCAGTACTTC.

There are a few counts of this clonotype. The V and J genes are TRBV6-2 or TRBV6-3 and TRBJ2-7, with D perhaps being TRBD1 or TRBD2 (6 bases each). Per the germline V gene, CDR1 is MNHEY and CDR2 is SVGEGT. The V end was cut by 6 bases, the J end by 2 bases, with 14 bases between. CDR3 length: 14 residues. CDR3 sequence (DNA): TGTGCCAGCAGCTACCGCGGGACAACCTACGAGCAGTACTTC. It translates to CASSYRGTTYEQYF.

This clonotype occurred a few times. The V call is TRBV2, the J call TRBJ2-1; D may be TRBD2 (6 bases). The V gene lost 4 bases and the J gene lost 6 bases, with 16 bases spanning the gap. CDR1 is SNHLY, CDR2 FYNNEI, per germline. The CDR3 has 15 residues. The CDR3 sequence is CASSGRLVAGNEQFF. The CDR3 DNA reads TGTGCCAGCAGTGGTCGACTAGTGGCAGGCAATGAGCAGTTCTTC.

This clonotype was recorded a few times. The chain carries TRBV27 and TRBJ1-5; no firm D call. Germline loops: CDR1 MNHEY, CDR2 SMNVEV (reference sequence). V dropped 2 bases and J dropped 3 bases, with 8 bases sitting between them. The CDR3 loop spans 14 amino acids. CDR3 protein: CASSLSRNNQPQHF. The CDR3 bases are TGTGCCAGCAGTTTAAGCCGGAACAATCAGCCCCAGCATTTT.

This clonotype was detected a few times. The rearrangement uses TRBV20-1 and TRBJ2-7, with D possibly TRBD2 on 6 matching bases. The CDR3 covers 14 residues. Per germline, CDR1 DFQATT and CDR2 SNEGSKA (reference sequence). V was shortened by 0 bases and J by 3 bases, with 12 bases between the two germline ends. This CDR3 reads CSAREEVGSYEQYF. The CDR3 DNA reads TGCAGTGCTAGAGAAGAAGTCGGGAGCTACGAGCAGTACTTC.

This sequence joins TRBV7-9 and TRBJ1-1; 12 bases match TRBD1. This CDR3 has 16 amino acids. CDR1 SEHNR and CDR2 FQNEAQ come from the germline V gene (reference sequence). V lost 1 base and J lost 4; bases outside the gene matches: 4. CDR3 DNA: TGTGCCAGCAGCTTAGGGGTGGGACAGGGGGCCACTGAAGCTTTCTTT. This sequence encodes CASSLGVGQGATEAFF.

In this sample, this clonotype turned up a few times. The chain carries TRBV9 and TRBJ2-7, with D tentatively TRBD2 (6 bases). The CDR3 spans 15 residues. V was trimmed by 1 base and J by 5 bases, leaving 16 bases between them. CDR1 SGDLS and CDR2 YYNGEE come from the germline V gene. CDR3 nucleotides: TGTGCCAGCAGCGTAAGCGGGCAGGGACCCCACGAGCAGTACTTC. As protein: CASSVSGQGPHEQYF.

The chain employs TRBV14 and TRBJ2-3; D may match TRBD1 or TRBD2 (5 bases each). There are 16 residues in the CDR3. Trimming left V 2 bases short and J 5 bases short, with 17 bases between. Germline V CDR1 and CDR2: SGHDN, FVKESK. CDR3 protein: CASSQKIREFVDTQYF. The CDR3 nucleotides read TGTGCCAGCAGCCAAAAAATCAGGGAGTTCGTAGATACGCAGTATTTT.